Shown below are 25 T cell receptor beta chains from a single sample sequenced in a study of read filtering for tumor transcriptome and immune sequencing. From around 440 ng of RNA, a library with molecular barcoded alpha/delta and beta/gamma adaptors was made. TCRdb reprocessed the reads via MiXCR and lists one record per CDR3 protein. This sample yields around 130,000 distinct CDR3 sequences, of which about 13% are seen a single time; about 7.7% belongs to the top ten. The sequencing input was a population of CD138-negative cells sorted from bone marrow. The receptors derive from a donor over 35 with multiple myeloma.

This clonotype has a count of ten or more. J is TRBJ1-4 and V is TRBV20-1; D perhaps matches TRBD1 (5 bases). The CDR3 consists of 14 residues. Germline lookup yields CDR1 DFQATT and CDR2 SNEGSKA (reference sequence). The V end lost 4 bases, the J end lost 7 bases, and 16 bases lay between the germline ends. The CDR3 protein is CSANVVGDGEKLFF. For the CDR3, the DNA is TGCAGTGCTAATGTCGTAGGGGACGGTGAAAAACTGTTTTTT.

This clonotype appeared many times. The gene calls are TRBV6-2 or TRBV6-3 and TRBJ2-1; 10 bases line up with TRBD2. Looked up from germline, CDR1 is MNHEY and CDR2 is SVGEGT. The CDR3 length is 18 residues. J lost 2 bases, V lost 5 bases, and 12 bases had no gene match. The chain's CDR3 is CASSRFTGTSVTYNEQFF. In DNA form, the CDR3 reads TGTGCCAGCAGTCGATTTACCGGGACTAGCGTAACCTACAATGAGCAGTTCTTC.

In its sample, this clonotype was seen many times. The chain uses TRBV20-1 and TRBJ2-1; 11 positions match TRBD2. Trimming cost V 6 bases and J 9 bases; bases outside gene matches: 13. CDR3 length equals 15 residues. Germline CDR1 and CDR2: DFQATT and SNEGSKA (reference sequence). The CDR3 nucleotides are TGCAGTGCGGACCCACTAGCGGGAGTTCGAAGTGAGCAGTTCTTC. It specifies CSADPLAGVRSEQFF.

Ten or more counts support this clonotype. The chain links TRBV7-2 to TRBJ1-2; D gene ambiguous. Trimming stripped 1 base from V and 4 bases from J, with 7 bases between. CDR1 and CDR2 (germline): SGHTA, FQGNSA. CDR3 length: 13 residues. The chain's CDR3 is CASSLDTSYGYTF. The CDR3 bases are TGTGCCAGCAGCTTAGACACATCCTATGGCTACACCTTC.

This clonotype was detected a few times. Being one base from a much bigger clone, this may be a read error. The rearrangement links TRBV7-8 to TRBJ1-1; possible D gene TRBD1, 5 bases. Trimming pared 1 base from V and 6 bases from J, leaving 18 bases between. Germline CDR1 reads SGHVS; CDR2 reads FQNEAQ. This CDR3 region has 16 residues. The CDR3 spells CASSLEPGRRNAEAFF. The CDR3 bases are TGTGCCAGCAGCTTAGAACCGGGACGCCGTAACGCTGAAGCTTTCTTT.

Comment on this clonotype: Possible read error: a much larger clone is one base away. The final CDR3 position lacks the conserved phenylalanine or tryptophan, pointing to a likely read error. CDR3 nucleotides: TGTGCCAGCAGTTTAGACCCCCTAAGCCACGAGCAGTACTTA. This encodes CASSLDPLSHEQYL. The rearrangement links TRBV12-3 or TRBV12-4 to TRBJ2-7; D is uncertain. The V end lost 1 base, the J end lost 5 bases, and 12 bases lay between the germline ends. The CDR3 sequence is 14 residues long.

In its sample, this clonotype was seen many times. This chain connects TRBV25-1 to TRBJ2-7; 9 bases match TRBD2. The V gene end was trimmed by 1 base and the J gene end by 5 bases; junction bases not matched to a gene: 6. CDR1 and CDR2 from the germline V gene are MGHDK and SYGVNS. This CDR3 has 15 residues. DNA of the CDR3: TGTGCCAGCAGTGAATCTGGCGGGAGGGCCCACGAGCAGTACTTC. Protein product: CASSESGGRAHEQYF.

This clonotype was recorded at least ten times. This CDR3 reads CASSFSSETQYF. CDR3 DNA: TGTGCCAGCAGCTTTAGCAGTGAGACCCAGTACTTC. The chain couples TRBV5-4 to TRBJ2-5, with D hard to call. Germline V gene data show CDR1 as SGHNT and CDR2 as YYREEE (reference sequence). The CDR3 runs 12 residues. The V and J ends lost 2 bases and 5 bases respectively, with 7 bases between them.

This clonotype showed up many times. J is TRBJ1-5 and V is TRBV12-3 or TRBV12-4, with 7 positions matching TRBD1. CDR3 length equals 13 residues. J lost 4 bases, V lost 6 bases, and 3 bases had no gene match. The CDR3 sequence is CASSPGQNQPQHF. CDR3 coding DNA: TGTGCCAGCAGCCCGGGACAGAATCAGCCCCAGCATTTT.

With regard to this clonotype: A read error may be the cause here, since a much bigger clone is one base away. The rearrangement uses TRBV7-9 and TRBJ1-5; 8 positions agree with TRBD1. Germline V CDR1 and CDR2: SEHNR, FQNEAQ (reference sequence). This CDR3 has 15 residues. J was trimmed by 4 bases and V by 5 bases; bases with no gene match: 7. Here the CDR3 DNA reads TGTGCCAGCAGCCGGCAGGGGGCGGCAAATCAGCCCCAGCATTTT. Translating gives CASSRQGAANQPQHF.

This clonotype was seen more than once but under ten times. The germline gene is not matched at one end of the junction; a read error may be the cause. The V gene is TRBV14, the J gene TRBJ2-1; TRBD2 is a possible D gene (5 bases). The CDR3 has 14 residues. CDR1 and CDR2 from the germline V gene are SGHDN and FVKESK. CDR3 nucleotide sequence: TGTGCCGGCAGCCAAATCGGGGACTACAATGAGCAGTTCTTC. Encoded protein: CAGSQIGDYNEQFF.

This clonotype has a count of ten or more. V is TRBV19 and J is TRBJ2-1; 11 bases align to TRBD2. The CDR3 extends over 16 amino acids. Germline V lookup: CDR1 LNHDA, CDR2 SQIVND (reference sequence). Trimming at V came to 7 bases and at J to 8 bases, leaving 13 bases not matched to a gene. The CDR3 sequence: CASTQGASGRLDEQFF. CDR3 DNA: TGTGCCAGTACTCAAGGGGCTAGCGGGAGGTTAGATGAGCAGTTCTTC. The variable domain in full, with the rest retrieved from reference TRBV19 and TRBJ2-1, is DGGITQSPKYLFRKEGQNVTLSCEQNLNHDAMYWYRQDPGQGLRLIYYSQIVNDFQKGDIAEGYSVSREKKESFPLTVTSAQKNPTAFYLCASTQGASGRLDEQFFGPGTRLTVL.

This clonotype was recorded many times. V usage is TRBV19 and J usage is TRBJ1-2; tentatively, D is TRBD1 (6 bases). The germline CDR1 and CDR2 sequences are LNHDA and SQIVND (reference sequence). CDR3 length: 14 amino acids. The V and J ends lost 4 bases and 1 base respectively, with 10 bases between them. For the CDR3, the DNA is TGTGCCAGTAGTAGGGACACGATTAACTATGGCTACACCTTC. Its translation: CASSRDTINYGYTF. Using reference TRBV19 and TRBJ1-2 for the parts outside the CDR3, the full variable domain is DGGITQSPKYLFRKEGQNVTLSCEQNLNHDAMYWYRQDPGQGLRLIYYSQIVNDFQKGDIAEGYSVSREKKESFPLTVTSAQKNPTAFYLCASSRDTINYGYTFGSGTRLTVV.

This clonotype was seen repeatedly, ten times or more. The chain joins TRBV19 to TRBJ1-5, with D uncertain. The germline V gene has CDR1 LNHDA and CDR2 SQIVND (reference sequence). V was cut by 6 bases and J by 0 bases, with 12 bases left in between. This CDR3 contains 15 residues. Here the CDR3 DNA reads TGTGCCAGTAGGCCCGTGGGGATTAGCAATCAGCCCCAGCATTTT. It translates to CASRPVGISNQPQHF.

This clonotype was counted ten times or more. J is TRBJ1-1 and V is TRBV29-1, with D uncertain. The CDR3 covers 10 residues. V lost 3 bases, J lost 12 bases, and 11 bases lay in between. CDR1 is SQVTM, CDR2 ANQGSEA, per germline. CDR3 amino acids: CSVDEGGTFF. DNA for the CDR3: TGCAGCGTTGACGAAGGTGGGACTTTCTTT.

The chain uses TRBV6-2 or TRBV6-3 and TRBJ2-1, with 13 bases lining up with TRBD2. In germline, CDR1 is MNHEY, CDR2 SVGEGT. This CDR3 is built from 17 residues. V lost 6 bases and J lost 0; bases outside the gene matches: 5. The CDR3 nucleotides read TGTGCCAGCAGGACTAGCGGGAGGTATAGCTCCTACAATGAGCAGTTCTTC. It specifies CASRTSGRYSSYNEQFF.

Concerning this clonotype itself: This clone may be a read error of a much larger clone one base away. The chain carries TRBV7-3 and TRBJ2-1; 8 bases are shared with TRBD2. Germline V gene data show CDR1 as SGHTA and CDR2 as FQGTGA. CDR3 length: 14 amino acids. Unmatched junction bases numbered 5, after V lost 4 bases and J lost 6 bases. The CDR3: CASSSGGRCNEQFF. The CDR3 nucleotides read TGTGCCAGCAGCTCGGGGGGGCGCTGCAATGAGCAGTTCTTC.

In its sample, this clonotype was seen many times. The chain is built from TRBV20-1 and TRBJ2-2; 8 bases map to TRBD2. This CDR3 contains 16 residues. Per the germline V gene, CDR1 is DFQATT and CDR2 is SNEGSKA (reference sequence). V shed 4 bases and J 3 bases; nucleotides not matched to a gene: 10. CDR3 loop: CSATARGGAHTGELFF. CDR3 DNA sequence: TGCAGTGCTACTGCTCGGGGGGGCGCGCACACCGGGGAGCTGTTTTTT.

On this clonotype itself: A clone one base away is much larger, so this may be a read error. The V gene is TRBV7-2, the J gene TRBJ2-5; 11 nucleotides agree with TRBD2. There are 17 residues in the CDR3. Unmatched junction bases numbered 13, after V lost 6 bases and J lost 4 bases. CDR1 is SGHTA and CDR2 is FQGNSA in the germline V gene. The CDR3: CASRRGKVAGGGETQYF. The DNA for the CDR3 is TGTGCCAGCAGACGTGGGAAGGTAGCGGGAGGGGGAGAGACCCAGTACTTC.

Concerning this clonotype: A read error may account for a junction end that differs from germline. The chain employs TRBV5-1 and TRBJ2-5; D gene ambiguous. The CDR3 is 13 amino acids. In germline, CDR1 is SGHRS, CDR2 YFSETQ. The CDR3 reads CASSEDDQETQYF. CDR3 sequence (DNA): TGCGCCAGCAGCGAGGACGACCAGGAGACCCAGTACTTC.

This clonotype was recorded many times. The gene calls are TRBV3-1 and TRBJ2-1, with 9 bases identical to TRBD2. Trimming took 5 bases from V and 7 from J; bases not matched to a gene: 12. Germline V CDR1 and CDR2: LGHDT, YNNKEL (reference sequence). This CDR3 is built from 16 residues. This chain's CDR3 is CASSFILSGRGNEQFF. The CDR3 DNA is TGTGCCAGCAGCTTCATCCTTAGCGGGAGAGGTAATGAGCAGTTCTTC.

This clonotype came up many times. The V call is TRBV7-3, the J call TRBJ2-1; 15 positions match TRBD2. Germline V gene sequence: CDR1 SGHTA, CDR2 FQGTGA. V was clipped by 4 bases and J by 1 base; unmatched bases: 8. CDR3 length equals 19 residues. The chain's CDR3 is CASSSTGTSGRLSYNEQFF. DNA of the CDR3: TGTGCCAGCAGCTCAACAGGGACTAGCGGGAGGCTATCCTACAATGAGCAGTTCTTC.

Many counts were recorded for this clonotype. Relative to the germline gene, one junction end is altered; a read error may explain this. The chain combines TRBV5-4 with TRBJ2-1; no clear D. The CDR3 length is 14 residues. CDR1 is SGHNT, CDR2 YYREEE, per germline (reference sequence). The CDR3 loop is CASSLEGLLNEQFF. The CDR3 DNA reads TGTGCCAGCAGTTTGGAAGGTTTGTTAAATGAGCAGTTCTTC.

This clonotype was picked up many times. The chain employs TRBV29-1 and TRBJ2-1, with D possibly being TRBD1 (6 bases). The ends were cut back, 4 bases at V and 7 bases at J, with 8 bases in the middle. The germline gives CDR1 SQVTM, CDR2 ANQGSEA. The CDR3 consists of 11 residues. The CDR3 reads CSVVDRNEQFF. For the CDR3, the DNA is TGCAGCGTTGTGGACAGAAATGAGCAGTTCTTC.

This clonotype showed up many times. Germline is not matched at one junction end, which may reflect a read error. The chain uses TRBV5-1 and TRBJ2-1; 11 bases are shared with TRBD2. Germline V lookup: CDR1 SGHRS, CDR2 YFSETQ. This CDR3 region has 14 residues. The CDR3 DNA is TGTGCCAGCAGCTTAACTAGCGGGAGCTATGAGCAGTTCTTC. This sequence encodes CASSLTSGSYEQFF.